This TCR beta chain was recorded in a study of CD8+CD57+ T cells in acquired aplastic anemia. Profiling that covered TCR beta VDJ and CDR3 relied on genomic DNA as its template. TCRdb re-called the reads through MiXCR, storing one row per CDR3 protein. Altogether about 190,000 distinct CDR3 sequences are present, under 55% being singletons, with the ten largest covering 9.7%. Trimming stripped 7 bases from V and 7 bases from J, with 26 bases between. Germline CDR1 MNHNS, CDR2 SASEGT. This CDR3 is built from 16 residues. This clonotype was recorded at least ten times. Its cognate antigen is unknown. Study-wide findings and caveats: Patients were compared with controls for CD8+ Simpson's diversity, and no significant difference emerged. Comparison of patients with controls identified around 30 shared CD8+ CDR3 sequences.

Individuals selected for sequencing had exhibited CD8+CD57+ cell expansion on flow cytometry. Everyone among the patients had severe acquired aplastic anemia. Patient blood was sampled before any therapy had been received. The TCR comes from a human donor with aplastic anemia. The sequenced sample was sorted CD4+, CD8+, or CD8+CD57+ T cells (not recorded which) from PBMCs. V gene TRBV6-1 combines with J gene TRBJ2-7; TRBD1 might be the D (6 bases). CDR3: CASILNRVSPEGEQYF. In DNA, the CDR3 is TGTGCCAGCATCCTCAACAGGGTGTCCCCGGAAGGAGAGCAGTACTTC.